These 17 T cell receptor beta chains were all obtained from the same sample, sequenced in a study of molecular identifiers for immune sequencing clone quantification. Each CDR3 protein is one row after TCRdb ran MiXCR on the PCR reads. The profile shows around 480,000 distinct CDR3 sequences, around 23% of them singletons. The material sequenced was naive CD8+ T cells from blood, with Jurkat cell RNA spiked in. The subset here: FACS-sorted CD8+CD4-CCR7+CD45RA+ naive T cells. The receptors derive from a human donor in good health. Some libraries in this study had Jurkat cell RNA spiked in.

J is TRBJ2-7 and V is TRBV20-1; 9 positions match TRBD1. Germline CDR1 is DFQATT and CDR2 is SNEGSKA (reference sequence). Trimming cost V 0 bases and J 4 bases; bases outside gene matches: 7. The length of the CDR3 is 15 residues. CDR3 sequence: CSARDMGQGGYEQYF. Written as DNA, the CDR3 is TGCAGTGCTAGAGATATGGGACAGGGTGGGTACGAGCAGTACTTC.

The V gene is TRBV4-1, the J gene TRBJ2-1; 8 nucleotides match TRBD2. V dropped 0 bases and J dropped 0; count of bases not matched to a gene: 13. This CDR3 spans 20 amino acids. Per the germline V gene, CDR1 is MGHRA and CDR2 is YSYEKL. CDR3 sequence reads: CASSQDSSGLVGGSYNEQFF. CDR3 DNA: TGCGCCAGCAGCCAAGATTCCTCGGGACTAGTAGGTGGCTCCTACAATGAGCAGTTCTTC.

J is TRBJ2-5 and V is TRBV10-2; D is uncertain. Germline CDR1 reads WSHSY; CDR2 reads SAAADI. The CDR3 extends over 12 amino acids. Between the trimmed V and J ends, which lost 2 bases and 5 bases, there was a span of 6 bases. CDR3 residues: CASSEVGETQYF. CDR3 DNA sequence: TGCGCCAGCAGTGAGGTTGGGGAGACCCAGTACTTC.

This clonotype was picked up many times. The chain carries TRBV12-3 or TRBV12-4 and TRBJ2-1; no clear D. The ends were cut back, 4 bases at V and 7 bases at J, with 8 bases in the middle. The length of the CDR3 is 12 residues. The CDR3 is CASSSTINEQFF. In DNA, the CDR3 is TGTGCCAGCAGTTCGACGATAAATGAGCAGTTCTTC.

For this clonotype: The junction departs from the called germline gene at one end, perhaps through a read error. V is TRBV11-3 and J is TRBJ2-7, with D possibly TRBD2 on 6 matching bases. The germline V gene has CDR1 SGHNT and CDR2 YENEEA. CDR3 length: 13 amino acids. This CDR3 reads CANSSTTSPEQYF. The CDR3 nucleotides read TGTGCCAACAGCTCCACAACTAGCCCCGAGCAGTACTTC. The variable domain in full, completed from reference TRBV11-3 and TRBJ2-7, reads EAGVVQSPRYKIIEKKQPVAFWCNPISGHNTLYWYLQNLGQGPELLIRYENEEAVDDSQLPKDRFSAERLKGVDSTLKIQPAELGDSAVYLCANSSTTSPEQYFGPGTRLTVT.

The V call is TRBV6-5, the J call TRBJ2-5, with 7 bases lining up with TRBD2. The CDR3 runs to 14 residues. Trimming removed 4 bases from V and 1 base from J; junction bases left unmatched: 3. The germline V gene encodes CDR1 MNHEY and CDR2 SVGAGI. The CDR3, as DNA: TGTGCCAGCAGTTCAGCGGGATCCCAAGAGACCCAGTACTTC. Encoded protein: CASSSAGSQETQYF.

There are a few counts of this clonotype. This chain joins TRBV28 and TRBJ2-1, with a possible D match to TRBD2 (6 bases). The germline V gene has CDR1 MDHEN and CDR2 SYDVKM. The CDR3 is made up of 15 amino acids. Trimming stripped 3 bases from V and 5 bases from J, with 14 bases between. The CDR3 here is CASSLLGGPNNEQFF. The DNA of the CDR3 is TGTGCCAGCAGTTTGCTGGGGGGACCTAACAATGAGCAGTTCTTC.

CDR3 region: CASSLETSGSPYEQYF. The CDR3 DNA sequence: TGTGCCAGCAGCTTAGAGACTAGCGGGAGTCCTTACGAGCAGTACTTC. The rearrangement joins TRBV11-1 to TRBJ2-7; TRBD2 matches 12 bases. V gave up 1 base and J gave up 4 bases; unmatched junction bases: 5. Germline V lookup: CDR1 SGHAT, CDR2 FQDESV (reference sequence). The CDR3 loop spans 16 amino acids. Based on the CDR3 plus reference TRBV11-1 and TRBJ2-7, the full variable domain is EAEVAQSPRYKITEKSQAVAFWCDPISGHATLYWYRQILGQGPELLVQFQDESVVDDSQLPKDRFSAERLKGVDSTLKIQPAELGDSAMYLCASSLETSGSPYEQYFGPGTRLTVT.

In regard to this clonotype: A read error may produce the germline difference seen at one junction end. The chain uses TRBV10-3 and TRBJ2-1; D tentatively fits TRBD1 or TRBD2 (5 bases each). In germline, CDR1 is ENHRY, CDR2 SYGVKD. This CDR3 has 16 residues. The chain's CDR3 is CAISESGIRVDNGQFF. In nucleotides, the CDR3 is TGTGCCATCAGTGAATCCGGGATCAGGGTGGACAATGGGCAGTTCTTC.

The table lists this clonotype with a few counts. The V and J genes are TRBV15 and TRBJ2-2; D is perhaps TRBD1 or TRBD2 (5 bases each). There are 15 residues in the CDR3. CDR1 and CDR2 from the germline V gene are LNHNV and YYDKDF (reference sequence). V gave up 5 bases and J gave up 0 bases, with 10 bases separating them. The CDR3 nucleotides are TGTGCCACCAGCGACGGGACGGCGAACACCGGGGAGCTGTTTTTT. Protein: CATSDGTANTGELFF.

This clonotype was detected a few times. This chain links TRBV3-2 with TRBJ2-7; the table assigns TRBD1, which was not confirmed against the DNA. TRBV3-2 is labeled a pseudogene. The CDR3 consists of 17 residues. The CDR3 spells CASSQAGMCPLRHEQYF. CDR3 bases: TGTGCCAGCAGCCAGGCCGGAATGTGCCCCCTTCGCCACGAGCAGTACTTC.

The rearrangement uses TRBV24-1 and TRBJ2-3; D is perhaps TRBD1 (6 bases). The CDR3 contains 15 residues. Germline V gives CDR1 KGHDR, CDR2 SFDVKD. Trimming took 4 bases from V and 1 from J, leaving 11 bases between them. The CDR3 spells CATSDHRDGTDTQYF. DNA of the CDR3: TGTGCCACCAGTGACCACAGGGATGGCACAGATACGCAGTATTTT.

This clonotype was observed a few times. This chain links TRBV5-1 with TRBJ2-5; tentative D call: TRBD2 (5 bases). CDR3 size: 13 residues. From germline, CDR1 is SGHRS and CDR2 YFSETQ. V was pared by 4 bases and J by 5 bases, with 12 bases between. CDR3 nucleotides: TGCGCCAGCAGCCCAGAAACGGGGGAGACCCAGTACTTC. Translating gives CASSPETGETQYF.

There are many counts of this clonotype. This chain links TRBV9 with TRBJ2-7; the match to TRBD2 covers 10 bases. CDR3 length: 16 residues. Losses at the gene ends were 0 bases for V and 6 bases for J; bases not matched to a gene: 9. Germline values: CDR1 SGDLS, CDR2 YYNGEE. CDR3 amino acids: CASSVVDSGRSGEQYF. In DNA, the CDR3 is TGTGCCAGCAGCGTAGTTGATAGCGGGAGGAGTGGCGAGCAGTACTTC.

This clonotype came up a few times. The rearrangement uses TRBV5-4 and TRBJ1-2; TRBD1 agrees at 9 bases. The CDR3 spans 15 residues. V trimming: 3 bases; J trimming: 4 bases; junction bases outside the gene matches: 7. The germline V gene encodes CDR1 SGHNT and CDR2 YYREEE (reference sequence). In DNA, the CDR3 is TGTGCCAGCAGCTGGGGACAGGGACAGGGCTATGGCTACACCTTC. This sequence encodes CASSWGQGQGYGYTF. Drawing the rest from reference TRBV5-4 and TRBJ1-2, the complete variable domain is ETGVTQSPTHLIKTRGQQVTLRCSSQSGHNTVSWYQQALGQGPQFIFQYYREEENGRGNFPPRFSGLQFPNYSSELNVNALELDDSALYLCASSWGQGQGYGYTFGSGTRLTVV.

The V gene is TRBV13, the J gene TRBJ2-7; perhaps TRBD2 as D (7 bases). With 7 bases removed from V and 4 bases from J, the gap between germline ends came to 20 bases. The length of the CDR3 is 15 residues. Germline lookup yields CDR1 PRHDT and CDR2 FYEKMQ (reference sequence). The CDR3 DNA reads TGTGCCAGCACCTACCTAAAGGGGGGGCATTACGAGCAGTACTTC. The encoded protein is CASTYLKGGHYEQYF.

This clonotype has at least ten counts. CDR3 coding DNA: TGCAGCGTTGAAGATAGGACAGCAGTAGACTATGGCTACACCTTC. Translating gives CSVEDRTAVDYGYTF. The chain joins TRBV29-1 to TRBJ1-2; tentative D call: TRBD1 (6 bases). The CDR3 has 15 residues. V gave up 0 bases and J gave up 3 bases, with 14 bases separating them. Germline-derived CDR1 and CDR2 are SQVTM and ANQGSEA.